This TCR beta chain was obtained from a study of T cell changes during pregnancy in multiple sclerosis. Germline V gene sequence: CDR1 SEHNR, CDR2 FQNEAQ (reference sequence). Trimming removed 1 base at V and 2 bases at J, with 9 bases between. The CDR3 has 15 residues. Only in-frame clones appear in the TCRdb table, and some are missing; sequencing was by immunoSEQ multiplex PCR. Among about 70,000 clones listed, roughly 94% were seen once. The V call is TRBV7-9, the J call TRBJ1-3; TRBD1 is a possible D gene (5 bases). The receptor comes from a female donor with multiple sclerosis, enrolled in a pregnancy study. The material sequenced was peripheral blood, taken in the third trimester of pregnancy. The CDR3 protein is CASSLEGTTGNTIYF. For the CDR3, the DNA is TGTGCCAGCAGCTTAGAAGGGACTACTGGAAACACCATATATTTT.